Sequencing of this TCR beta chain was carried out in a study of CD8 T cells in ankylosing spondylitis. Study results and limitations: There was reportedly significant enrichment of clones that were disease-linked in matched ankylosing spondylitis synovial fluid. It appeared that ankylosing spondylitis blood was characterized by a TCR beta motif of several highly homologous variants.

This CDR3 spans 16 amino acids. The V gene's germline CDR1 is DFQATT and CDR2 SNEGSKA (reference sequence). Making the TCR beta libraries involved quantitative 5'-RACE with molecular barcodes. TCRdb ran MiXCR on the 5' RACE reads and lists one entry per CDR3 protein. This sample has approximately 140,000 distinct CDR3 sequences, with roughly a tenth found just once. As concerns this clonotype: Its antigen is not identified.

The source material was blood, either unsorted or a sorted T cell fraction (not recorded which). The sequence was collected from a male donor with ankylosing spondylitis or in good health (not recorded which). The chain is built from TRBV20-1 and TRBJ2-1, with TRBD2 as a possible D gene (5 bases). The CDR3 DNA is TGCTGTGGGAGAGCCTGGACTGGGAGCTCCTACAATGAGCAGTTCTTC. Its protein product is CCGRAWTGSSYNEQFF.